These 8 T cell receptor beta chains were all obtained from the same sample, sequenced in a study of shared clonotypes between healthy human individuals. Profiling relied on immunoSEQ multiplex PCR, and the TCRdb table lists in-frame clones only, not all of them. This table holds roughly 2,000,000 clones, around 93% found once. CD8 cells regarded as naive lacked CD45RO, were positively chosen for CCR7, and omitted terminally differentiated effector memory CD45RA+ cells. The material sequenced was naive CD8+ T cells from PBMCs. Source of these receptors: a man aged 18 to 35 in good health. Some clones in this sample may be carry-over from other donors' samples.

The chain uses TRBV7-9 and TRBJ2-1; 11 bases are a match to TRBD2. Germline V lookup: CDR1 SEHNR, CDR2 FQNEAQ (reference sequence). V trimming: 4 bases; J trimming: 9 bases; junction bases outside the gene matches: 8. The CDR3 spans 15 residues. DNA for the CDR3: TGTGCCAGCAGCTGGACTAGCGGGTTTGGGCTTGAGCAGTTCTTC. It codes for CASSWTSGFGLEQFF.

The gene calls are TRBV7-9 and TRBJ2-7, with 8 bases identical to TRBD2. The CDR3 is made up of 15 amino acids. The ends lost 5 bases at V and 2 bases at J; junction bases unmatched: 8. Germline CDR1 and CDR2: SEHNR and FQNEAQ (reference sequence). CDR3 DNA sequence: TGTGCCAGCAGCCCTCGGCGGGAGGATCCCTACGAGCAGTACTTC. Amino acids: CASSPRREDPYEQYF. Using reference TRBV7-9 and TRBJ2-7 for the parts outside the CDR3, the full variable domain is DTGVSQNPRHKITKRGQNVTFRCDPISEHNRLYWYRQTLGQGPEFLTYFQNEAQLEKSRLLSDRFSAERPKGSFSTLEIQRTEQGDSAMYLCASSPRREDPYEQYFGPGTRLTVT.

The J gene is TRBJ1-4, the V gene TRBV5-8; no clear D gene. This CDR3 is built from 15 residues. CDR1 is SGHTS, CDR2 YDEGEE, per germline. Trimming removed 0 bases from V and 3 bases from J, with 9 bases in between. This CDR3 is CASSLGGWSNEKLFF. Here the CDR3 DNA reads TGTGCCAGCAGCTTGGGAGGGTGGTCTAATGAAAAACTGTTTTTT.

About this clone: In the same sample, other DNA sequences code for this CDR3. This chain connects TRBV6-5 to TRBJ2-7, with D perhaps matching TRBD1 (5 bases). Trimming pared 5 bases from V and 3 bases from J, leaving 8 bases between. The CDR3 covers 12 residues. Germline CDR1 and CDR2: MNHEY and SVGAGI. CDR3 loop: CASSQQGYEQYF. The CDR3 DNA reads TGTGCCAGCAGTCAGCAGGGCTACGAGCAGTACTTC.

The rearrangement uses TRBV2 and TRBJ1-5, with D perhaps TRBD1 (6 bases). The length of the CDR3 is 13 residues. The germline V gene encodes CDR1 SNHLY and CDR2 FYNNEI. Trimming pared 6 bases from V and 4 bases from J, leaving 10 bases between. CDR3 in amino acids: CASSDGTNQPQHF. CDR3 bases: TGTGCCAGCAGCGACGGGACAAATCAGCCCCAGCATTTT. The variable domain in full, with the rest retrieved from reference TRBV2 and TRBJ1-5, is EPEVTQTPSHQVTQMGQEVILRCVPISNHLYFYWYRQILGQKVEFLVSFYNNEISEKSEIFDDQFSVERPDGSNFTLKIRSTKLEDSAMYFCASSDGTNQPQHFGDGTRLSIL.

For this clone: Different DNA sequences within this sample yield the same CDR3. The chain joins TRBV19 to TRBJ2-3, with unresolved D. Between the trimmed V and J ends, which lost 3 bases and 3 bases, there was a span of 10 bases. Germline-derived CDR1 and CDR2 are LNHDA and SQIVND (reference sequence). The CDR3 is made up of 14 amino acids. Here the CDR3 DNA reads TGTGCCAGTAGTATTTTGCTAGGGACAGATACGCAGTATTTT. Translating gives CASSILLGTDTQYF.

This chain links TRBV29-1 with TRBJ2-7, with D possibly matching TRBD2 (6 bases). Per germline, CDR1 SQVTM and CDR2 ANQGSEA. V dropped 7 bases and J dropped 3 bases, with 22 bases sitting between them. The length of the CDR3 is 15 residues. The CDR3 DNA follows: TGCAGCGCCGCTGGAGGGGAGTCGGCAGTCTACGAGCAGTACTTC. It is translated as CSAAGGESAVYEQYF.

Notes on this clone: This sample includes further DNA sequences coding for the same CDR3. The genes are TRBV28 and TRBJ1-2, with no clear D. V lost 1 base and J lost 5, with 8 bases in between. Germline lookup yields CDR1 MDHEN and CDR2 SYDVKM. The CDR3 has 13 residues. For the CDR3, the DNA is TGTGCCAGCAGTTTATCAGGAGGGTATGGCTACACCTTC. It is translated as CASSLSGGYGYTF.